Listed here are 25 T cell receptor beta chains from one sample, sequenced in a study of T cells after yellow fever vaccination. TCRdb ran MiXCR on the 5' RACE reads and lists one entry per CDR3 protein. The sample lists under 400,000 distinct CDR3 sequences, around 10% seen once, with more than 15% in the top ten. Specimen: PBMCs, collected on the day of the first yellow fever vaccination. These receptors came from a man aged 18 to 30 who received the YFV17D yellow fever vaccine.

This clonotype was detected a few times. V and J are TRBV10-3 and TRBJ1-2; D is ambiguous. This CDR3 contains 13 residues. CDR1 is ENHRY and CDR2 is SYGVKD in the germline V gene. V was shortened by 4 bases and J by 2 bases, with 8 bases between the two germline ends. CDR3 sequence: CAISVEENYGYTF. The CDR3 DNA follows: TGTGCCATCAGTGTCGAGGAAAACTATGGCTACACCTTC.

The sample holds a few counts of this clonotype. CDR3 coding DNA: TGCGCCAGCAGCACTAGGGGAGAGACCCAGTACTTC. It is translated as CASSTRGETQYF. The chain has TRBV5-1 and TRBJ2-5, with D tentatively TRBD1 or TRBD2 (5 bases each). Germline lookup yields CDR1 SGHRS and CDR2 YFSETQ. The CDR3 is 12 amino acids. The V end lost 4 bases, the J end lost 4 bases, and 8 bases lay between the germline ends.

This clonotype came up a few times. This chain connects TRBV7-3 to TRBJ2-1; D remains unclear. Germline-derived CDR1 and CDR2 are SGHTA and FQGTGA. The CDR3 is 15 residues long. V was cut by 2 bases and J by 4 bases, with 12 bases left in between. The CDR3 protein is CASSLAVSIYNEQFF. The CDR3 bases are TGTGCCAGCAGCTTAGCGGTATCAATTTACAATGAGCAGTTCTTC.

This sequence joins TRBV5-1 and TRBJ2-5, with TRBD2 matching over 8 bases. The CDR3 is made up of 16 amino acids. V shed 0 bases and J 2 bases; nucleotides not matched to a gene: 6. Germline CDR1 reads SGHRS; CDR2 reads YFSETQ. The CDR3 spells CASSLEVSGAQETQYF. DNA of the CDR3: TGCGCCAGCAGCTTGGAGGTTAGCGGGGCTCAAGAGACCCAGTACTTC.

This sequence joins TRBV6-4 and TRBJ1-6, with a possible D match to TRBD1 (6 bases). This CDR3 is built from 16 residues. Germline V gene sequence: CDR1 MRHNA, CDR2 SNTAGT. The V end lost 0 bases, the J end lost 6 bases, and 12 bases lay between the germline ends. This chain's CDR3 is CASSDSSRGFNSPLHF. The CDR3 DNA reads TGTGCCAGCAGTGACTCGTCCAGGGGATTTAATTCACCCCTCCACTTT.

The CDR3 DNA is TGTGCCAGCCGAATGATGGCTGAAGCTTTCTTT. Residues: CASRMMAEAFF. The V and J genes are TRBV6-2 or TRBV6-3 and TRBJ1-1, with D unclear. The germline V gene encodes CDR1 MNHEY and CDR2 SVGEGT. The CDR3 has 11 residues. V was clipped by 8 bases and J by 6 bases, with 10 bases between them.

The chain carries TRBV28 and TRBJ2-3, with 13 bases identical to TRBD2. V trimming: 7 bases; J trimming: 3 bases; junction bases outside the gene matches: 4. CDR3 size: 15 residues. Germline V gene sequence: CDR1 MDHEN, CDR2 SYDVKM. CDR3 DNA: TGTGCCAGCAACCCGGGACTAGCGGGAACAGATACGCAGTATTTT. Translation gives CASNPGLAGTDTQYF.

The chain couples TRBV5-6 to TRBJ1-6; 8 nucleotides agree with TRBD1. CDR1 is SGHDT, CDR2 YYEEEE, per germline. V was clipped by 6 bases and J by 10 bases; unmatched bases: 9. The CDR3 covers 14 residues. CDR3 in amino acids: CASTGQGDYSPLHF. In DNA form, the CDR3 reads TGTGCCAGCACCGGACAGGGTGATTACTCACCCCTCCACTTT.

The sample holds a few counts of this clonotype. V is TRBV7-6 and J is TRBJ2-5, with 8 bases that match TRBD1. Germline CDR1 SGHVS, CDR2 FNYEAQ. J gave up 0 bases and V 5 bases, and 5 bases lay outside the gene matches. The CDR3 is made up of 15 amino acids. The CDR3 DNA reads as TGTGCCAGCAGCCCCAGGACAGGGAACCAAGAGACCCAGTACTTC. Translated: CASSPRTGNQETQYF. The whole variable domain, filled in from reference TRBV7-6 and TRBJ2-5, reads GAGVSQSPRYKVTKRGQDVALRCDPISGHVSLYWYRQALGQGPEFLTYFNYEAQQDKSGLPNDRFSAERPEGSISTLTIQRTEQRDSAMYRCASSPRTGNQETQYFGPGTRLLVL.

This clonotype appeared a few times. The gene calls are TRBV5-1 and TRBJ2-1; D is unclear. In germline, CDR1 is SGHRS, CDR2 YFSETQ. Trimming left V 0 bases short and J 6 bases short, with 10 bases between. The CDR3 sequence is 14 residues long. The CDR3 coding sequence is TGCGCCAGCAGCTTGGGGGAACAAGGCAATGAGCAGTTCTTC. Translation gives CASSLGEQGNEQFF.

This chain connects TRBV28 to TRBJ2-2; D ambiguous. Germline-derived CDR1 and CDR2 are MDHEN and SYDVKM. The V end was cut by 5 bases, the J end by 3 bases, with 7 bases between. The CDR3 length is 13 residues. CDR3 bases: TGTGCCAGCAGTGAGCAGTACACCGGGGAGCTGTTTTTT. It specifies CASSEQYTGELFF.

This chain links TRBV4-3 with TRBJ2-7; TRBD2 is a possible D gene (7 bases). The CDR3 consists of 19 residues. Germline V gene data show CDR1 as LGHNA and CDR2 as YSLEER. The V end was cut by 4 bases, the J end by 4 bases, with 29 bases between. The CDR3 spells CASSLTISTGGGPEYEQYF. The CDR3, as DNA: TGCGCCAGCAGCCTCACAATCTCAACGGGGGGCGGTCCAGAATACGAGCAGTACTTC.

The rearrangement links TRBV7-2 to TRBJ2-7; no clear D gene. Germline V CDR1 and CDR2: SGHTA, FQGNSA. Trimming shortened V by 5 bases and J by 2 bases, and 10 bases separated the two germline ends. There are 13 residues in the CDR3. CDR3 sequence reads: CASSHFMAYEQYF. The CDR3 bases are TGTGCCAGCAGCCACTTCATGGCCTACGAGCAGTACTTC.

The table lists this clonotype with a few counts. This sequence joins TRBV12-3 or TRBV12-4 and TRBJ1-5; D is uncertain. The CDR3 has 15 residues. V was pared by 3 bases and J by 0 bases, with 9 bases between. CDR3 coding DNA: TGTGCCAGCAGTTTCGGACGGAGTAGCAATCAGCCCCAGCATTTT. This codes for CASSFGRSSNQPQHF.

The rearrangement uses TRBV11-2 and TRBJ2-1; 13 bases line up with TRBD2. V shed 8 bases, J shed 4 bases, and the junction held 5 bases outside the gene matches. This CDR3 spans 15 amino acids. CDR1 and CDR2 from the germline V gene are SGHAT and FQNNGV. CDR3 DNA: TGTGCCAGCGGGTCGGGACTAGCGGGGTACAATGAGCAGTTCTTC. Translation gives CASGSGLAGYNEQFF.

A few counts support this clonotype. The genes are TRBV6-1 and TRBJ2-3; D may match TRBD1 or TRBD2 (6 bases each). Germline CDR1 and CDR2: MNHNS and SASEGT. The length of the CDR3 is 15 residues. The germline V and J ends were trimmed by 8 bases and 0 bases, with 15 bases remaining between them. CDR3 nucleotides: TGTGCCAGCTTCGAGGGGGGCTCTAGCACAGATACGCAGTATTTT. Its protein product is CASFEGGSSTDTQYF.

CDR3 sequence reads: CAWSPRGSRNTIYF. CDR3 sequence (DNA): TGTGCCTGGAGTCCCAGGGGGAGCAGAAACACCATATATTTT. The chain has TRBV30 and TRBJ1-3; 7 bases align to TRBD1. CDR1 is GTSNPN and CDR2 is SVGIG in the germline V gene (reference sequence). V trimming: 2 bases; J trimming: 5 bases; junction bases outside the gene matches: 6. This CDR3 is 14 amino acids long. The variable domain in full, with the rest retrieved from reference TRBV30 and TRBJ1-3, is SQTIHQWPATLVQPVGSPLSLECTVEGTSNPNLYWYRQAAGRGLQLLFYSVGIGQISSEVPQNLSASRPQDRQFILSSKKLLLSDSGFYLCAWSPRGSRNTIYFGEGSWLTVV.

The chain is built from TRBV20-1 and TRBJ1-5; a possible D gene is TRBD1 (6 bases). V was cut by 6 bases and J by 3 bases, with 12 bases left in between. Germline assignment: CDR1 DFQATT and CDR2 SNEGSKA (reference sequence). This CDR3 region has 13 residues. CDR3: CSADRSINQPQHF. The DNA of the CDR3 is TGCAGTGCAGACAGGTCAATCAATCAGCCCCAGCATTTT.

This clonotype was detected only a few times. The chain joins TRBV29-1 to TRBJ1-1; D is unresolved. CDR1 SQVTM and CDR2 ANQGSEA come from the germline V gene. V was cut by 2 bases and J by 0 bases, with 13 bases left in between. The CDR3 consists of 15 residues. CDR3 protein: CSVESTSLMNTEAFF. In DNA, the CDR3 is TGCAGCGTTGAATCGACATCCCTCATGAACACTGAAGCTTTCTTT. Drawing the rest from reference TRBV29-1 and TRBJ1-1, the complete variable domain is SAVISQKPSRDICQRGTSLTIQCQVDSQVTMMFWYRQQPGQSLTLIATANQGSEATYESGFVIDKFPISRPNLTFSTLTVSNMSPEDSSIYLCSVESTSLMNTEAFFGQGTRLTVV.

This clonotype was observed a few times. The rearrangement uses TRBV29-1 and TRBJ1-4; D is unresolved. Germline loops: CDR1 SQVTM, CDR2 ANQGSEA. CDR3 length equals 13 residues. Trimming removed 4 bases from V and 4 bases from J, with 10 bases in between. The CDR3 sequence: CSVVIALNEKLFF. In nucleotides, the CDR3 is TGCAGCGTTGTTATCGCCCTTAATGAAAAACTGTTTTTT.

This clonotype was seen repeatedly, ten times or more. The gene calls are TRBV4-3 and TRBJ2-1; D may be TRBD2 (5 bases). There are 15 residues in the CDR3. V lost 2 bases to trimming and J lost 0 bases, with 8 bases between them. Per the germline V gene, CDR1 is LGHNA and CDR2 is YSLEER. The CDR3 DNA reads TGCGCCAGCAGCCAACAGCGGAGCTCCTACAATGAGCAGTTCTTC. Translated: CASSQQRSSYNEQFF.

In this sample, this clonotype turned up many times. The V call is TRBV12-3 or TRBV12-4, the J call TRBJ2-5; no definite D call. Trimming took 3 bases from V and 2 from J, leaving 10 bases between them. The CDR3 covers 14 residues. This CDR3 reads CASSFIGRQETQYF. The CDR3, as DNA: TGTGCCAGCAGTTTTATAGGCCGTCAAGAGACCCAGTACTTC.

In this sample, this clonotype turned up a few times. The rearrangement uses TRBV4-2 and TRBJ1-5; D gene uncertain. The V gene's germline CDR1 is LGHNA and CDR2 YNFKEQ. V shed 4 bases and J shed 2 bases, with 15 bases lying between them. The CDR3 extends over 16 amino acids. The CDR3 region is CASSPAVHPGNQPQHF. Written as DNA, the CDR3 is TGTGCCAGCAGCCCTGCGGTGCATCCGGGCAATCAGCCCCAGCATTTT.

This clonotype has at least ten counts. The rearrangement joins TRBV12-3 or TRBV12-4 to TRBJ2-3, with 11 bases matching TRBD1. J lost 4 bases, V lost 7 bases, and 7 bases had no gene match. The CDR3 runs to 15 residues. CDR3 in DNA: TGTGCCAGCACCCGGGACAGGGGGGGCCCAGATACGCAGTATTTT. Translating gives CASTRDRGGPDTQYF.

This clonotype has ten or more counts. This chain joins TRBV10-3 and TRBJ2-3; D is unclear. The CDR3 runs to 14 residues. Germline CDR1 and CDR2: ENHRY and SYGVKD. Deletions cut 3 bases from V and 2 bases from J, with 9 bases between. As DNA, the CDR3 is TGTGCCATCAGTGACATGGCTTTCACAGATACGCAGTATTTT. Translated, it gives CAISDMAFTDTQYF.